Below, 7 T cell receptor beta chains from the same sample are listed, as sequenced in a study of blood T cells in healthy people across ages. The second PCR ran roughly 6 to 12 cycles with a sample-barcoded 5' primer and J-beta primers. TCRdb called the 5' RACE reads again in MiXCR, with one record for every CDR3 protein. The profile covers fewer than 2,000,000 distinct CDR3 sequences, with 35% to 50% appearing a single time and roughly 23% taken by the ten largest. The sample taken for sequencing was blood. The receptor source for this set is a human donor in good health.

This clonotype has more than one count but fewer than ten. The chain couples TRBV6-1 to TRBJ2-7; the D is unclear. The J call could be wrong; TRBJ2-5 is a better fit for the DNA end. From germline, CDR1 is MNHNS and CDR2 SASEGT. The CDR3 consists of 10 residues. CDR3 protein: CASFGETQYF. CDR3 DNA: TGTGCCAGCTTTGGAGAGACCCAGTACTTC.

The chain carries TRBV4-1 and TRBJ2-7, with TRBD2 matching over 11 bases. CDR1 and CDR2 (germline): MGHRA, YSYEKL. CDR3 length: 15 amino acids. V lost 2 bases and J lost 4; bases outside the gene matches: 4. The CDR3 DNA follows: TGCGCCAGCAGCCAAATAGCGGGGGGGCAGTACGAGCAGTACTTC. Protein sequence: CASSQIAGGQYEQYF.

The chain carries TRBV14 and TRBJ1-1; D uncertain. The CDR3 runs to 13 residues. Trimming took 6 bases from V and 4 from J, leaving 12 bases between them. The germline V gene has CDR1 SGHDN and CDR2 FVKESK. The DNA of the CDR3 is TGTGCCAGCAGGGACGAGGTGGGCACTGAAGCTTTCTTT. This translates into CASRDEVGTEAFF.

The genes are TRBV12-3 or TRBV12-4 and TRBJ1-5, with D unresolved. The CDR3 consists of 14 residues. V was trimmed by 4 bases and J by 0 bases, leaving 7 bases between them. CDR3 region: CASSSQVSNQPQHF. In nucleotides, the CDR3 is TGTGCCAGCAGTTCTCAGGTTAGCAATCAGCCCCAGCATTTT.

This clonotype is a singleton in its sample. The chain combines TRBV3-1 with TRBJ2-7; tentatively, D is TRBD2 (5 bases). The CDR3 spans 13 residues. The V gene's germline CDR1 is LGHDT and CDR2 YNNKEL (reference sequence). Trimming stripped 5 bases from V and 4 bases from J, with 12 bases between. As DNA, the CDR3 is TGTGCCAGCAGCGCCTCTCGGGGTTACGAGCAGTACTTC. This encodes CASSASRGYEQYF.

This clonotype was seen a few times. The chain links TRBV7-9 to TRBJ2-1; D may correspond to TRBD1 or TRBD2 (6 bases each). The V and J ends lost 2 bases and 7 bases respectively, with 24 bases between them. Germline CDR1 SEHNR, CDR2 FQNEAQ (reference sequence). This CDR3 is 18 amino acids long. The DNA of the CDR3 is TGTGCCAGCAGCTTAAGTACCTTGCAACGGGGGCTGGGGAATGAGCAGTTCTTC. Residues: CASSLSTLQRGLGNEQFF.

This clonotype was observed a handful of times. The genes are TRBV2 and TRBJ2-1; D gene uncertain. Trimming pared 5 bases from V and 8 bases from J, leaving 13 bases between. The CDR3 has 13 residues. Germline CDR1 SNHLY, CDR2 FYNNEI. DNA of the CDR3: TGTGCCAGCAGTCTAGGGTGGAAAGATGAGCAGTTCTTC. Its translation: CASSLGWKDEQFF. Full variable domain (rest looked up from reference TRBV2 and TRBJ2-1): EPEVTQTPSHQVTQMGQEVILRCVPISNHLYFYWYRQILGQKVEFLVSFYNNEISEKSEIFDDQFSVERPDGSNFTLKIRSTKLEDSAMYFCASSLGWKDEQFFGPGTRLTVL.